This T cell receptor beta chain stems from a study of CD8+CD57+ T cells in acquired aplastic anemia. TCR beta VDJ and CDR3 profiling used genomic DNA as template. TCRdb analysed the reads with MiXCR anew, one entry per CDR3 protein. The sample records some 200,000 distinct CDR3 sequences, approximately 51% being singletons. Sequencing involved patients with CD8+CD57+ cell expansion previously shown by flow cytometry. V shed 6 bases and J 9 bases; nucleotides not matched to a gene: 6. Germline assignment: CDR1 DFQATT and CDR2 SNEGSKA (reference sequence). There are 12 residues in the CDR3. The clonotype comes from a human donor with aplastic anemia. Specimen: sorted CD4+, CD8+, or CD8+CD57+ T cells (not recorded which) from PBMCs. The V call is TRBV20-1, the J call TRBJ2-1, with TRBD2 identical over 9 bases. CDR3 sequence reads: CSATGTSIEQFF. The DNA of the CDR3 is TGCAGTGCGACAGGGACTAGCATTGAGCAGTTCTTC.